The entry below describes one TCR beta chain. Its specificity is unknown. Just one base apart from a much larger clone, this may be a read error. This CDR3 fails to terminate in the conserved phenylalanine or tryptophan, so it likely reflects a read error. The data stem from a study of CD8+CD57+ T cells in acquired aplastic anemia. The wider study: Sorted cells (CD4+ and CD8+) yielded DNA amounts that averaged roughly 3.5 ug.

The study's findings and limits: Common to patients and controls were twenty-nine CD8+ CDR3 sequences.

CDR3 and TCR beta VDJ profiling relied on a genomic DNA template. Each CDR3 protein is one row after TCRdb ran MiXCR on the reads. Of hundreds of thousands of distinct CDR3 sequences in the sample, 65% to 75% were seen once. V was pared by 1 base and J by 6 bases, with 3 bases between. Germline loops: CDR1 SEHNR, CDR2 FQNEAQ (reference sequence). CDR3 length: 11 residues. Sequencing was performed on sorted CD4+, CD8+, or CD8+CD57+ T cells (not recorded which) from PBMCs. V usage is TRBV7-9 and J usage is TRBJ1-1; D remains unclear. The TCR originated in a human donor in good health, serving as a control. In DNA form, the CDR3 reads TGTGCCAGCAGCTTAGAAGCTGAAGCTTTCCTT. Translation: CASSLEAEAFL.